This T cell receptor beta chain was captured in a study of identical twins. TCRdb used MiXCR to reprocess the 5' RACE reads, holding one entry per CDR3 protein. The table has about 280,000 distinct CDR3 sequences, less than 9% seen once. Donors were all healthy Caucasians. CDR3 length: 17 residues. The germline V gene has CDR1 SGHAT and CDR2 FQNNGV. The V end lost 5 bases, the J end lost 5 bases, and 22 bases lay between the germline ends. Comments on this clonotype: Its antigen is still unknown.

Study-wide points: Abundant cord blood beta clonotypes carried fewer insertions; memory repertoires showed none.

In addition, the sample was reused for a study of yellow fever vaccine responses in identical twins.

The genes are TRBV11-2 and TRBJ2-1; D is unclear. Source material: memory (CD45RO+) T cells sorted from blood. The source is a woman between 18 and 29 years old in good health. Here the CDR3 DNA reads TGTGCCAGCAGCCCGAACCGAGCTGGAGAAGGGAACAATGAGCAGTTCTTC. Translation gives CASSPNRAGEGNNEQFF. Supplemented by reference TRBV11-2 and TRBJ2-1, the full variable domain reads EAGVAQSPRYKIIEKRQSVAFWCNPISGHATLYWYQQILGQGPKLLIQFQNNGVVDDSQLPKDRFSAERLKGVDSTLKIQPAKLEDSAVYLCASSPNRAGEGNNEQFFGPGTRLTVL.